The T cell receptor beta chain described here comes from a study of human T cells and chemical hapten exposure (dated by TCRdb to about 2021). Broadly, across the study: For sensitization, 2% DPC in acetone was applied to a 2 cm by 2 cm area of upper inner arm skin. Patients additionally received weekly therapeutic DPC doses to the scalp throughout the approximately 22-week study period. Patch tests used Finn chambers with 0.01% DPC on the upper back, scored after 6 days by International Contact Dermatitis Research Group standards. The patient cohort, mostly female, included alopecia areata with under or over 50% scalp involvement, alopecia totalis and alopecia universalis. Libraries were combined into a pool for sequencing, and differences in TCR yield between samples came mainly from small differences in library volumes within the pool. This study followed changes in the peripheral blood TCR repertoire in vivo during primary and secondary sensitization of alopecia patients to the hapten diphenylcyclopropenone (DPC). Blood samples were taken from patients before sensitization (week 0) and then at 2, 6 and about 24 weeks after DPC sensitization. Blood for TCR sequencing was provided by twenty-nine alopecia patients at one to four time points (pre-sensitization, 2, 6 and 24 weeks). The paper as a whole reports these results and caveats: Compared with pre-sensitization or healthy control sets, expanded TCRs formed significantly more large CDR3 similarity clusters, which is consistent with antigen-driven responses. Because every patient had alopecia, a presumed autoimmune disease, the patients' immune response might differ from that of healthy individuals. The number of PT1 expanded TCRs positively correlated with patch test score, significant at thresholds 8, 16 and 32 but not 4. The number of TCRs above 1 in 1000 frequency did not change with DPC sensitization; there was no evidence of global repertoire structure alterations. Repeated subsampling changed both the strength of the expansion versus patch-test correlation and the threshold at which the correlation became significant.

Libraries came from RACE. The sequencer was a NextSeq 500. During library preparation, unique molecular identifiers were attached to individual cDNA molecules so that TCRs could be counted quantitatively and reproducibly. For every blood RNA sample, sequencing covered both the TCR alpha and TCR beta chains. From the authors' description of their analysis: The median number of TCRs per sample was approximately 98,000, ranging from roughly 20,000 to 700,000. V, J and CDR3 annotation of the TCR reads was carried out using the Decombinator software suite. For PS versus PT1 abundance plots, all samples were subsampled to the same number of TCRs (28,000). TCRs were defined as expanded if absent before sensitization and observed at least eight times at the 2-week time point. The public sequencing data were trimmed at Q25 with fastp and processed into clonotypes with MiXCR by TCRdb, which kept only in-frame beta chains. Rows with a matching CDR3 protein are joined into one entry that keeps the most common DNA and genes. None of the V and J calls come from the authors' own analysis; TCRdb made them. Here the sample has fewer than 350,000 distinct CDR3 sequences; 7.5% to 8% occur a single time. The ten largest account for more than 0.95% of the sample.

As for this clonotype: Its specific antigen is unknown. No base qualities exist here, and no much larger clone lies one base off it.

Including cysteine and phenylalanine, the CDR3 has 17 amino acids. Only CDR3 DNA remains: 51 bases, in frame from the first base. Cut back by 1 base and 0 bases, the V and J ends lie 12 bases apart. In the germline V gene, CDR1 corresponds to SGHTA and CDR2 to FQGNSA. Read against the paper, the sample's time point label means: pre-sensitization, week 0. The meaning of the sample's treatment or condition label: therapeutic diphenylcyclopropenone sensitization with weekly scalp DPC. At each patch-test visit, blood was drawn before the patch test was applied. Patients were considered eligible if aged 18 to 70, diagnosed with alopecia and deemed suitable for DPC therapy, and patients were excluded if pregnant. Unfractionated whole blood was collected in Tempus Blood RNA tubes, and total RNA was extracted from that blood.

This clonotype originated in a man in his late teens or twenties with alopecia areata. Some clones in this sample may be carry-over from other donors' samples. The sample consisted of whole blood, taken in connection with sensitization to the hapten diphenylcyclopropenone (DPC). The chain joins TRBV7-2 to TRBJ1-4; tentative D gene TRBD1, with 5 bases matching. Read as DNA, the sequence is TGTGCCAGCAGCTTAGTACCAAGGGGTGCAACTAATGAAAAACTGTTTTTT. This gives the protein CASSLVPRGATNEKLFF. Here the CDR3 is joined to the reference TRBV7-2 and TRBJ1-4 genes, and the full variable domain is: GAGVSQSPSNKVTEKGKDVELRCDPISGHTALYWYRQSLGQGLEFLIYFQGNSAPDKSGLPSDRFSAERTGGSVSTLTIQRTQQEDSAVYLCASSLVPRGATNEKLFFGSGTQLSVL.